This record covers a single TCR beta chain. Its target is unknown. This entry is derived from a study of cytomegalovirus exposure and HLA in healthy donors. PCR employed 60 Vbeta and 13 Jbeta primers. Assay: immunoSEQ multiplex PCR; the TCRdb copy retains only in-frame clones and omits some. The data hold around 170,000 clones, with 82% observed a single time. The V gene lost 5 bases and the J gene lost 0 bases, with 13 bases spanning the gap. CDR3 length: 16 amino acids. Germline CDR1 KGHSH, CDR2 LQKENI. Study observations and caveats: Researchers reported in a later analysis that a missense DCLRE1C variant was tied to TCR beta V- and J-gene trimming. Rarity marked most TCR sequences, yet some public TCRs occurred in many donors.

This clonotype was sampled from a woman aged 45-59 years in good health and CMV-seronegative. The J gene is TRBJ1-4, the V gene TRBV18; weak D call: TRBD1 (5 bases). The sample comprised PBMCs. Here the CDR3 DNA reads TGTGCCAGCTCAAGGGGACTTATAACAACTAATGAAAAACTGTTTTTT. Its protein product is CASSRGLITTNEKLFF.